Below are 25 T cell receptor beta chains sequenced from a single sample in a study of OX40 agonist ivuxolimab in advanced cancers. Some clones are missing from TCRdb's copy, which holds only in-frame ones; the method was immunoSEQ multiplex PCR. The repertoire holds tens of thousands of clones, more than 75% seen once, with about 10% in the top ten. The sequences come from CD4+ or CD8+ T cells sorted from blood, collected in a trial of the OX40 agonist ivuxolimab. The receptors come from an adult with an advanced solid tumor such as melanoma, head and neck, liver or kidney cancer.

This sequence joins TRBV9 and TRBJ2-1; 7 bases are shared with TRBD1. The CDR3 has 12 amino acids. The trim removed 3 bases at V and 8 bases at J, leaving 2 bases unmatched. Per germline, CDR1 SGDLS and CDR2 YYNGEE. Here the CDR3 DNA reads TGTGCCAGCAGCGGGACAGGATATGAGCAGTTCTTC. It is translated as CASSGTGYEQFF.

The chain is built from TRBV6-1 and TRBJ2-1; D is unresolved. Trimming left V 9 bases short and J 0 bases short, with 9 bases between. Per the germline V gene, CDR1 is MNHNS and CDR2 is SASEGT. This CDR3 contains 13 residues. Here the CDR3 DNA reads TGTGCCAGGAGTTCACGCTCCTACAATGAGCAGTTCTTC. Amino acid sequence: CARSSRSYNEQFF.

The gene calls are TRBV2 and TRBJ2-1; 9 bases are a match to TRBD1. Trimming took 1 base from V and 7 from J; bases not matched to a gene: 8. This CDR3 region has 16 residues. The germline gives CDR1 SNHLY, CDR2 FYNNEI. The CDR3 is CASSEGTGEIWNEQFF. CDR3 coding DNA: TGTGCCAGCAGTGAAGGGACAGGGGAGATTTGGAATGAGCAGTTCTTC. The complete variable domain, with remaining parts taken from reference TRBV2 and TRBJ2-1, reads EPEVTQTPSHQVTQMGQEVILRCVPISNHLYFYWYRQILGQKVEFLVSFYNNEISEKSEIFDDQFSVERPDGSNFTLKIRSTKLEDSAMYFCASSEGTGEIWNEQFFGPGTRLTVL.

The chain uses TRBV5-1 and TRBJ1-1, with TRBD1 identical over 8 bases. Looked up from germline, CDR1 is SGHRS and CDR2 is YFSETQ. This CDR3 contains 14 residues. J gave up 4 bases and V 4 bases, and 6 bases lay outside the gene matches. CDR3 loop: CASSGQGMSTEAFF. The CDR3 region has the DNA TGCGCCAGCAGCGGACAGGGCATGTCCACTGAAGCTTTCTTT.

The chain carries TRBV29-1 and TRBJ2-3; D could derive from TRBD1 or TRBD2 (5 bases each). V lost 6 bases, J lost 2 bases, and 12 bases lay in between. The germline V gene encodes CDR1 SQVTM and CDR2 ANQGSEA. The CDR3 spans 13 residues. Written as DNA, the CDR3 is TGCAGCGTGTGGGGGATGTTCACAGATACGCAGTATTTT. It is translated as CSVWGMFTDTQYF.

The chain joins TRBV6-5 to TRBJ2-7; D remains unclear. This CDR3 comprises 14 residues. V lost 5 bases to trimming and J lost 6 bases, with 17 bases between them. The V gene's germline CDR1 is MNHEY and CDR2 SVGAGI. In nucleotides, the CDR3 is TGTGCCAGCAGTCCCCCGATGCCCTACTGCGAGCAGTACTTC. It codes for CASSPPMPYCEQYF.

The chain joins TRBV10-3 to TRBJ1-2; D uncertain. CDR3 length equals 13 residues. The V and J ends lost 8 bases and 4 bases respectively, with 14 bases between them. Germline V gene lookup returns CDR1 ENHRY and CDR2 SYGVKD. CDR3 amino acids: CAIGDGTAYGYTF. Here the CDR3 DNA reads TGTGCCATCGGAGACGGAACCGCCTATGGCTACACCTTC.

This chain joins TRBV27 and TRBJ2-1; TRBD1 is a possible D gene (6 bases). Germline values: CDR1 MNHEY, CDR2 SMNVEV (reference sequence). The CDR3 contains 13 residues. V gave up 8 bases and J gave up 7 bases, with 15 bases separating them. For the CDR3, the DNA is TGTGCCAGCCATGGGGGCTGGTCAAATGAGCAGTTCTTC. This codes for CASHGGWSNEQFF.

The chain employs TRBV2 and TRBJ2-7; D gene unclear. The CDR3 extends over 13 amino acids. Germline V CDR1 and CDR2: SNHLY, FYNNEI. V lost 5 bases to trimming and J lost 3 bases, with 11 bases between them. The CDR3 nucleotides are TGTGCCAGCAGTAGAAATTGGGGCTACGAGCAGTACTTC. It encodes CASSRNWGYEQYF.

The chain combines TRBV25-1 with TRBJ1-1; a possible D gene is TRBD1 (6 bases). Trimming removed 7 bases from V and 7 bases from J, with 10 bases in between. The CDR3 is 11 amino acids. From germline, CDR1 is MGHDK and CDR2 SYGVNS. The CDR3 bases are TGTGCCAGCATAGTCAGGGGTGAAGCTTTCTTT. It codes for CASIVRGEAFF.

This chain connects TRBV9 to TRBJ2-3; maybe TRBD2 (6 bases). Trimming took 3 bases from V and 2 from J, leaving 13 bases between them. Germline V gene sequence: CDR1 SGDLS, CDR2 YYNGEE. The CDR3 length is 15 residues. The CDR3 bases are TGTGCCAGCAGCGCCTACGGGGGATACACAGATACGCAGTATTTT. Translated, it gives CASSAYGGYTDTQYF. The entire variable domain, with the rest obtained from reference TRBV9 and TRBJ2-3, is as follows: DSGVTQTPKHLITATGQRVTLRCSPRSGDLSVYWYQQSLDQGLQFLIQYYNGEERAKGNILERFSAQQFPDLHSELNLSSLELGDSALYFCASSAYGGYTDTQYFGPGTRLTVL.

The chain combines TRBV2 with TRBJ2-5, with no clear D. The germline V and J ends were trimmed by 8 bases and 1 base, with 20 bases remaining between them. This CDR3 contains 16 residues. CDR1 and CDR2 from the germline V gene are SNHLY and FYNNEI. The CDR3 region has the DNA TGTGCCAGCGACGCCGCGCTTGGCGGCACCCAAGAGACCCAGTACTTC. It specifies CASDAALGGTQETQYF.

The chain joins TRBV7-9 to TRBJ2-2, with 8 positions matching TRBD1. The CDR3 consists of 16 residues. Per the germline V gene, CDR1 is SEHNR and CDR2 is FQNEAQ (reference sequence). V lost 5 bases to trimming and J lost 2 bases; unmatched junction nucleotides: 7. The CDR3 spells CASSTIGTGNTGELFF. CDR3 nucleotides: TGTGCCAGCAGCACCATCGGGACAGGAAACACCGGGGAGCTGTTTTTT. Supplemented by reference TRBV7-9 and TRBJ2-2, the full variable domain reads DTGVSQNPRHKITKRGQNVTFRCDPISEHNRLYWYRQTLGQGPEFLTYFQNEAQLEKSRLLSDRFSAERPKGSFSTLEIQRTEQGDSAMYLCASSTIGTGNTGELFFGEGSRLTVL.

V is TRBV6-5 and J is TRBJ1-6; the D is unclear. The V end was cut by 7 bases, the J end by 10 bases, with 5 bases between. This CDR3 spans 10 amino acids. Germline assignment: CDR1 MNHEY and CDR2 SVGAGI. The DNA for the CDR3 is TGTGCCAGCAACGGGTCACCCCTCCACTTT. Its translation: CASNGSPLHF.

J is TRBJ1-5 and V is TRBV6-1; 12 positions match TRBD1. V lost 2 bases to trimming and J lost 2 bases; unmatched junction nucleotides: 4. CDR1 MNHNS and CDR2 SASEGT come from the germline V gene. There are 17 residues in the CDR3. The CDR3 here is CASSEKGQGAGNQPQHF. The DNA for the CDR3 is TGTGCCAGCAGTGAAAAGGGACAGGGGGCTGGCAATCAGCCCCAGCATTTT.

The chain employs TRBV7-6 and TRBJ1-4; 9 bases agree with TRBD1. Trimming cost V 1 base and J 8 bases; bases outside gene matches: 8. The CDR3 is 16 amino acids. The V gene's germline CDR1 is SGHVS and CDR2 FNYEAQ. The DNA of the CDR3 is TGTGCCAGCAGCTTAGGACCTGGGACAGGGTGGGAAAAACTGTTTTTT. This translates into CASSLGPGTGWEKLFF.

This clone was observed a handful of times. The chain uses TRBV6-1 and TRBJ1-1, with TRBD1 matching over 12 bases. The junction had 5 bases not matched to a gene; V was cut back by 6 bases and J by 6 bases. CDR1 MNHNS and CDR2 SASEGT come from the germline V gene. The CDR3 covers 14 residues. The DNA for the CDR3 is TGTGCCAGCAGGGAGGGACAGGGGGCCGCTGAAGCTTTCTTT. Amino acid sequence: CASREGQGAAEAFF.

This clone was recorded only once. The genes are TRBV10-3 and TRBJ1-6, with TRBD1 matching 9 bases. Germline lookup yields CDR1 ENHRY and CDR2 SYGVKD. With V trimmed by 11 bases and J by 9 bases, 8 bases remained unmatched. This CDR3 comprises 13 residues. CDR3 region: CAGPGQGFSPLHF. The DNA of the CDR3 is TGTGCCGGTCCGGGACAGGGTTTTTCACCCCTCCACTTT.

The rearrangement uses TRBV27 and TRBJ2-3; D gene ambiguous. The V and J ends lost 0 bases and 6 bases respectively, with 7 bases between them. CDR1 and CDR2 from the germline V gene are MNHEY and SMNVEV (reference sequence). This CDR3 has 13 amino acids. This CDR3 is CASSLSRRDTQYF. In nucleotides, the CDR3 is TGTGCCAGCAGTTTATCTCGGCGGGATACGCAGTATTTT.

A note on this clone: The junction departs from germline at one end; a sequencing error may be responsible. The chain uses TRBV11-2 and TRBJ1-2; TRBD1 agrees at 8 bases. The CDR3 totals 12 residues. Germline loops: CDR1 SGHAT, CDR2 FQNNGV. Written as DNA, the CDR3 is TGTGCCAGCAGCAAAGACAGGGGCGGCAGGAAATTC. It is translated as CASSKDRGGRKF.

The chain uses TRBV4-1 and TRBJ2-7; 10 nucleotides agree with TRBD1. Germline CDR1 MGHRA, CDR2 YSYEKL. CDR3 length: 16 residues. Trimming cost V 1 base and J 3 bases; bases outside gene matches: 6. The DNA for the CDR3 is TGCGCCAGCAGCCAAGGAGGGGGACAGGGGATCTACGAGCAGTACTTC. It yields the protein CASSQGGGQGIYEQYF.

In nucleotides, the CDR3 is TGTGCCTGGAGTGTACTGGGGGAGAGAGGAGATACGCAGTATTTT. Its protein is CAWSVLGERGDTQYF. The rearrangement joins TRBV30 to TRBJ2-3; D tentatively fits TRBD1 or TRBD2 (5 bases each). V lost 0 bases, J lost 5 bases, and 15 bases lay in between. The germline CDR1 and CDR2 sequences are GTSNPN and SVGIG (reference sequence). CDR3 length equals 15 residues.

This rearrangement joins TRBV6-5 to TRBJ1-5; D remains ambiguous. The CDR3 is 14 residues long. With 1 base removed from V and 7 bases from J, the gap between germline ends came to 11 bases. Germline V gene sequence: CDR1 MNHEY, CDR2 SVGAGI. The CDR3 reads CASSYFAAGQPQHF. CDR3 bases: TGTGCCAGCAGTTACTTCGCTGCTGGACAGCCCCAGCATTTT.

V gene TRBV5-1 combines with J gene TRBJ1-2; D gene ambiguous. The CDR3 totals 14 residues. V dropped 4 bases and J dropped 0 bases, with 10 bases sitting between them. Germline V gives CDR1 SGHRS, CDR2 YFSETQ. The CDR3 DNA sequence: TGCGCCAGCAGCCCAGACGGTGCTAACTATGGCTACACCTTC. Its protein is CASSPDGANYGYTF.

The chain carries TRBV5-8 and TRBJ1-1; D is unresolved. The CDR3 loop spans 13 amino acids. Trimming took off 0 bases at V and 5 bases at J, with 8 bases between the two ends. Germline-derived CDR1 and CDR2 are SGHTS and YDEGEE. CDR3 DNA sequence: TGTGCCAGCAGCTTGGGGGGTTTTACTGAAGCTTTCTTT. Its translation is CASSLGGFTEAFF.